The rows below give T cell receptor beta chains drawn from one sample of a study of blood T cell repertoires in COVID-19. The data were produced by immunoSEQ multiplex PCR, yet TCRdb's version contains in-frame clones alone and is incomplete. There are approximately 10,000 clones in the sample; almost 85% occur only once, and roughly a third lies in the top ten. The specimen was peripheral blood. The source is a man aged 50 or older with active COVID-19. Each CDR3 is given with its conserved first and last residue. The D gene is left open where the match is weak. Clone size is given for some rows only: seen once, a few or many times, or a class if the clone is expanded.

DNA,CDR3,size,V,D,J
TGTGCCAGCAGTCAAGGACAGGGGGGTTACAATGAGCAGTTCTTC,CASSQGQGGYNEQFF,.,TRBV7-9,TRBD1,TRBJ2-1
TGTGCCAGCAGCTCGGGAGGGGACGAGCAGTACTTC,CASSSGGDEQYF,.,TRBV7-2,TRBD2,TRBJ2-7
TGTGCCAGCGGGGACAGGGGTAGACCCTCCTATGGCTACACCTTC,CASGDRGRPSYGYTF,.,TRBV27,TRBD1,TRBJ1-2
TGTGCCAGCAGCTTTGGGCGGGCCACGAGCTCCTACAATGAGCAGTTCTTC,CASSFGRATSSYNEQFF,.,TRBV7-8,.,TRBJ2-1
TGTGCCATCAGTGAGTCGGTGGGACAGGGGGCAGATACGCAGTATTTT,CAISESVGQGADTQYF,.,TRBV10-3,TRBD1,TRBJ2-3
TGTGCCAGCAGCTTTTTACAGGGGGGGGATACGCAGTATTTT,CASSFLQGGDTQYF,once,TRBV5-4,.,TRBJ2-3
TGTGCCAGCAGCTCTACTAGCGGACACTACAATGAGCAGTTCTTC,CASSSTSGHYNEQFF,.,TRBV7-6,TRBD2,TRBJ2-1
TGCAGCGTTGAAGATCAGTACAGCTACTACGAGCAGTACTTC,CSVEDQYSYYEQYF,.,TRBV29-1,.,TRBJ2-7
TGCGCCAGCAGCACTGGAGGGACAGGGGTCAATGAGCAGTTCTTC,CASSTGGTGVNEQFF,once,TRBV5-1,TRBD1,TRBJ2-1
TGTGCCAGCAGCGTAGGGACGGGAGTTAGAGAGACCCAGTACTTC,CASSVGTGVRETQYF,.,TRBV9,.,TRBJ2-5
TGCAGCGTTGATGGGGACGGGGAGGGCCAGGGGAACAATGAGCAGTTCTTC,CSVDGDGEGQGNNEQFF,few,TRBV29-1,.,TRBJ2-1
TGTGCCAGCAGCTTGTCCGGGACTAGTATCACCGGGGAGCTGTTTTTT,CASSLSGTSITGELFF,.,TRBV7-7,TRBD2,TRBJ2-2
TGTGCCAGCAGCCACCAGACTAGCGGGAGTTTTTACGAGCAGTACTTC,CASSHQTSGSFYEQYF,.,TRBV4-2,TRBD2,TRBJ2-7
TGTGCCACCATGATCCCGGGACAGGCTCTCTCCTACGAGCAGTACTTC,CATMIPGQALSYEQYF,.,TRBV2,TRBD1,TRBJ2-7
TGCGCCAGCAGCCAAGACGGTAGCGAGCAGTACTTC,CASSQDGSEQYF,.,TRBV4-1,.,TRBJ2-7
TGTGCCAGCACACAGGGGCTGAACACTGAAGCTTTCTTT,CASTQGLNTEAFF,.,TRBV12-3/TRBV12-4,TRBD1,TRBJ1-1
TGTGCTAGTGGTTTGGTAGGCGGAGGGCGGAGCGGGGAGCTGTTTTTT,CASGLVGGGRSGELFF,.,TRBV12-5,.,TRBJ2-2
TGTGCCAGCAGTCCGGTGTCCTACGAGCAGTACTTC,CASSPVSYEQYF,few,TRBV2,.,TRBJ2-7
TGCAGCGTTGAGCTAGCGGGAGAGGAAAGCACAGATACGCAGTATTTT,CSVELAGEESTDTQYF,.,TRBV29-1,TRBD2,TRBJ2-3
TGTGCCAGCAGCCAAGATCAGGGTAGGGCCAAAAACATTCAGTACTTC,CASSQDQGRAKNIQYF,.,TRBV14,.,TRBJ2-4
TGCAGCGTTGAAGCCACCCTGCGGGGACCCTCCTACAATGAGCAGTTCTTC,CSVEATLRGPSYNEQFF,.,TRBV29-1,.,TRBJ2-1
TGTGCCAGCAGCGTAGAGGCTCTGTCGGGGGAACCTTGGGATACGCAGTATTTT,CASSVEALSGEPWDTQYF,.,TRBV9,.,TRBJ2-3
TGCGCCAGCAGCCCCGGGCAGGGAAGAGAGACCCAGTACTTC,CASSPGQGRETQYF,.,TRBV5-1,.,TRBJ2-5
TGTGCCAGCAGCTTAGCACCGGGACTAGGAGAAGAGACCCAGTACTTC,CASSLAPGLGEETQYF,.,TRBV11-2,TRBD2,TRBJ2-5